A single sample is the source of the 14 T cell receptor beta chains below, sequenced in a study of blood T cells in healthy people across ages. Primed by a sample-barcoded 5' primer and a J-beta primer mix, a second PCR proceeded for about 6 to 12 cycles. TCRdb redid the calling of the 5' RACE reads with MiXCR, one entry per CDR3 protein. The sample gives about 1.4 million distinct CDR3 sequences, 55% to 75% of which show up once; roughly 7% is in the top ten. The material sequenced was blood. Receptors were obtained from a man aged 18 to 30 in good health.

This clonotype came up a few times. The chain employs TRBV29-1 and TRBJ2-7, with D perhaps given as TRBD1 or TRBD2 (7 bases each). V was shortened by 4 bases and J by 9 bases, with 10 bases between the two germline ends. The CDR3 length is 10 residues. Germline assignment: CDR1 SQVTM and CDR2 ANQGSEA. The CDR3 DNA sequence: TGCAGCGTTGGGGAGGGGGCGCAGTACTTC. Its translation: CSVGEGAQYF.

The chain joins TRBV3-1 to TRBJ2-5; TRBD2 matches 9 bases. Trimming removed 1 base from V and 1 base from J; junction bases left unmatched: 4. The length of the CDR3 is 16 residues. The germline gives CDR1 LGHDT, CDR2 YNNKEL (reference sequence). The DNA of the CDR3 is TGTGCCAGCAGCCAAGTGACTAGCGGTCCCCAAGAGACCCAGTACTTC. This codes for CASSQVTSGPQETQYF.

The CDR3 sequence is CASGHKDRPREELFF. CDR3 DNA: TGTGCCAGCGGACATAAGGACAGGCCCAGGGAGGAGCTGTTTTTT. The rearrangement uses TRBV2 and TRBJ2-2, with 7 positions matching TRBD1. V gave up 8 bases and J gave up 10 bases; unmatched junction bases: 16. CDR3 length equals 15 residues. Germline-derived CDR1 and CDR2 are SNHLY and FYNNEI.

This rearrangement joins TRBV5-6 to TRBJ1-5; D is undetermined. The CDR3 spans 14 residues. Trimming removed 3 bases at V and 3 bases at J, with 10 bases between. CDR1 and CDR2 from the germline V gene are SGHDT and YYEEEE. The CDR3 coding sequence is TGTGCCAGCAGCTCCCGGGCCTTCAATCAGCCCCAGCATTTT. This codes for CASSSRAFNQPQHF. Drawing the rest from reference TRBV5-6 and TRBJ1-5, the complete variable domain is DAGVTQSPTHLIKTRGQQVTLRCSPKSGHDTVSWYQQALGQGPQFIFQYYEEEERQRGNFPDRFSGHQFPNYSSELNVNALLLGDSALYLCASSSRAFNQPQHFGDGTRLSIL.

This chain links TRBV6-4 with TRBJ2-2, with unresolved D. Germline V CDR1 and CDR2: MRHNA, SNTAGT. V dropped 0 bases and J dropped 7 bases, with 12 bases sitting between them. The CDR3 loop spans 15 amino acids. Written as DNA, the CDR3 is TGTGCCAGCAGTGACTCAACTCCTCCGAGCGGGGAGCTGTTTTTT. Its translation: CASSDSTPPSGELFF.

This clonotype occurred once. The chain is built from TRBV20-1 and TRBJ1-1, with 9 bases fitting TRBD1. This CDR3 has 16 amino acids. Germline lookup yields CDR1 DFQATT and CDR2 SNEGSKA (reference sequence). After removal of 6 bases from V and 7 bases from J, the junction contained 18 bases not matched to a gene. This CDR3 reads CSARLTYDRGAGEAFF. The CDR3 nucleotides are TGCAGTGCCCGACTAACTTACGACAGGGGGGCCGGTGAAGCTTTCTTT.

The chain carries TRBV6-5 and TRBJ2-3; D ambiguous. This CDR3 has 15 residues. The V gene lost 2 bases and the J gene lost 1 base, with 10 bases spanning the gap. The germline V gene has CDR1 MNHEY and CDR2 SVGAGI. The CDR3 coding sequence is TGTGCCAGCAGTTACACGGCAGGCGGCACAGATACGCAGTATTTT. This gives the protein CASSYTAGGTDTQYF.

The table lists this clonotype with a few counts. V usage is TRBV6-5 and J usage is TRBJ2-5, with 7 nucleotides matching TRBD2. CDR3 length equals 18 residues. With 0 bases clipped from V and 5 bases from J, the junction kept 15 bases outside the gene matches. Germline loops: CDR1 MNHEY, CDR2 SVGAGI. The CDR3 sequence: CASSYSPSGGGEDETQYF. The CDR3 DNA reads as TGTGCCAGCAGTTACTCGCCATCCGGTGGGGGGGAGGACGAGACCCAGTACTTC.

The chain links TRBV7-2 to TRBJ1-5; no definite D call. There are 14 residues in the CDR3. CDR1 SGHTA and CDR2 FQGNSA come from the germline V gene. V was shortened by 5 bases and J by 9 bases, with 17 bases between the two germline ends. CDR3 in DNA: TGTGCCAGCAGCCCCCAACCGGGGTTAGGGCCCCAGCATTTT. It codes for CASSPQPGLGPQHF.

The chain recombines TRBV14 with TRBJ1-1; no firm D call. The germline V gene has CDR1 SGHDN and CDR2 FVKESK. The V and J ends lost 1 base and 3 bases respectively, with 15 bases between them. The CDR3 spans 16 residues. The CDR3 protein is CASSQGASDGHTEAFF. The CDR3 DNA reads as TGTGCCAGCAGCCAAGGAGCCTCTGACGGTCACACTGAAGCTTTCTTT.

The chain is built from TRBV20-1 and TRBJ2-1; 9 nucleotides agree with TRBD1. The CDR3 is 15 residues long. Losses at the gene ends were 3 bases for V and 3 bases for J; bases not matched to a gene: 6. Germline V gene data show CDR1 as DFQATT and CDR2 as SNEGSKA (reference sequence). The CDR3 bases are TGCAGTGCTAGGGCGGACAGGGGATTCTACAATGAGCAGTTCTTC. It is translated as CSARADRGFYNEQFF.

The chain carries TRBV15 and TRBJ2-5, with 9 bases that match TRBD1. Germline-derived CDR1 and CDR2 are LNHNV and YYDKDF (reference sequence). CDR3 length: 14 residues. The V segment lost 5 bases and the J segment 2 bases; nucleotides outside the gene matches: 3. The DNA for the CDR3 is TGTGCCACCAGCGGCGGGACAGGGCAAGAGACCCAGTACTTC. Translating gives CATSGGTGQETQYF.

CDR3 DNA: TGTGCCAGCAGTGGACTAGCGGGGGTCTACAATGAGCAGTTCTTC. Protein sequence: CASSGLAGVYNEQFF. The gene calls are TRBV25-1 and TRBJ2-1; the match to TRBD2 covers 12 bases. V lost 4 bases, J lost 3 bases, and 1 base stayed unmatched. This CDR3 comprises 15 residues. The germline V gene has CDR1 MGHDK and CDR2 SYGVNS. The variable domain in full, with the rest retrieved from reference TRBV25-1 and TRBJ2-1, is EADIYQTPRYLVIGTGKKITLECSQTMGHDKMYWYQQDPGMELHLIHYSYGVNSTEKGDLSSESTVSRIRTEHFPLTLESARPSHTSQYLCASSGLAGVYNEQFFGPGTRLTVL.

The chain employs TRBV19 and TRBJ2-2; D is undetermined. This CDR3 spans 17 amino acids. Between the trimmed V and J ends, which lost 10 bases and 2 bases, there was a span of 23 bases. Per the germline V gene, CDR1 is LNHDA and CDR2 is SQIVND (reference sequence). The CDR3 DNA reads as TGTGCCACCTCTAACCCCCACGGCCTGGACAACACCGGGGAGCTGTTTTTT. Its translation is CATSNPHGLDNTGELFF.